This TCR beta chain is from a study of T cell changes during pregnancy in multiple sclerosis. This clone appeared once. Germline assignment: CDR1 MNHEY and CDR2 SVGAGI. The CDR3 length is 14 residues. V was shortened by 6 bases and J by 0 bases, with 9 bases between the two germline ends. Clones were sequenced by immunoSEQ multiplex PCR, and TCRdb holds only the in-frame ones, with some missing. The table has around 41,000 clones, approximately 91% seen once. The sequence derives from a female donor with multiple sclerosis, enrolled in a pregnancy study. Sequencing input: PBMCs (not recorded whether the cells were cultured). The chain joins TRBV6-5 to TRBJ2-1, with D maybe TRBD2 (5 bases). The DNA of the CDR3 is TGTGCCAGCAGAGACTATAGCTCCTACAATGAGCAGTTCTTC. It codes for CASRDYSSYNEQFF.